These T cell receptor beta chains were read from a single sample in a study of T cell changes during pregnancy in multiple sclerosis. The repertoire was sequenced with immunoSEQ multiplex PCR; TCRdb's copy has only in-frame clones and lacks some. The table includes about 50,000 clones, 80% to 95% detected once. The sample was CD4+ T cells from peripheral blood mononuclear cells, taken after pregnancy. Receptors originate from a female donor with multiple sclerosis, enrolled in a pregnancy study. CDR3s leave out the opening cysteine and the closing phenylalanine or tryptophan. The size field is filled for only some rows; it gives once, few, many or a size class.

j_call cdr3_length clone_size v_call cdr3_aa
TRBJ2-1 11 NA TRBV6-1 ASVRLAGVEQF
TRBJ2-7 12 NA TRBV19 ASSSRTGEREQY
TRBJ1-1 17 NA TRBV21-1 ASSKITHDRGVEDTEAF
TRBJ2-5 12 NA TRBV5-1 ASSPRAGGETQY
TRBJ2-3 16 NA TRBV7-9 ASSSILGLAELTDTQY
TRBJ1-3 14 NA TRBV7-3 ASSLKGQGSGNTIY
TRBJ1-5 13 NA TRBV19 ASSRTSWSNQPQH
TRBJ2-7 12 NA TRBV11-2 ASSPGTGPYEQY
TRBJ2-3 13 NA TRBV30 AWSGTGLDTDTQY
TRBJ2-7 13 NA TRBV5-6 ASSPLGQGAGEQY
TRBJ2-3 14 NA TRBV11-1 ASSSGHPGNTDTQY
TRBJ1-2 14 NA TRBV11-2 ASSGGQNKGDYGYT
TRBJ1-1 10 NA TRBV29-1 SVERTAGGAF
TRBJ1-1 15 NA TRBV7-2 ASSRPLQGNTNTEAF
TRBJ2-2 13 NA TRBV30 AWGRWGGNTGELF
TRBJ2-1 11 NA TRBV2 ASSDTGSNEQF
TRBJ2-5 12 NA TRBV11-2 ASSHPPQQETQY
TRBJ2-3 12 NA TRBV9 ASSVLGGTDTQY
TRBJ2-3 13 few TRBV25-1 ASSEMSGGTDTQY
TRBJ2-6 16 NA TRBV5-1 ASSLRDRGSSGANVLT
TRBJ2-6 14 NA TRBV27 ASSSRGRVGANVLT
TRBJ2-7 11 NA TRBV6-6 ASSYLAPYEQY
TRBJ2-2 15 NA TRBV4-1 ASSAGLAGGTTGELF
TRBJ1-1 12 NA TRBV5-6 ASSHYRAITEAF
TRBJ2-2 11 NA TRBV25-1 ASSDFLGGELF
TRBJ2-3 17 NA TRBV27 ASSFGRASGRKGTDTQY
TRBJ2-2 12 NA TRBV29-1 SATSVKNTGELF
TRBJ2-2 15 NA TRBV7-6 ASTRQGTIANTGELF
TRBJ2-7 13 NA TRBV10-1 ASSDEREGPYEQY
TRBJ2-1 18 NA TRBV9 ASSVGAGLAGGDRYNEQF
TRBJ2-3 11 NA TRBV6-1 ASRLQGPDTQY
TRBJ2-7 12 NA TRBV5-6 ASRGQRTYYEQY
TRBJ2-5 11 NA TRBV7-9 ASSRGTVETQY
TRBJ1-5 14 NA TRBV4-3 ASSQERNSGTQPQH
TRBJ2-7 14 few TRBV5-4 ASSPSSGLANHEQY
TRBJ2-1 15 NA TRBV5-1 ASSLAVSSGRSNEQF
TRBJ2-7 10 NA TRBV7-8 ASSYSGYEQY
TRBJ2-6 16 NA TRBV7-9 ASSLGAVGLSGANVLT
NA 8 NA TRBV30 ACEGGEQY
TRBJ2-1 13 NA TRBV9 ASSVEAGSPNEQF
TRBJ2-2 12 NA TRBV5-1 ATRDTQDTGELF
TRBJ2-7 13 NA TRBV7-8 ASSHRSGGAYEQY
TRBJ1-3 14 NA TRBV27 ASSPFRGAPGNTIY
TRBJ2-1 13 NA TRBV6-4 ASSDSGSSYNEQF
TRBJ1-1 13 NA TRBV6-5 ASSYLGAINTEAF
TRBJ2-1 13 NA TRBV19 ASSRAGEVYNEQF
TRBJ1-2 11 NA TRBV5-4 ASSLQGADRYT
TRBJ2-1 15 NA TRBV5-4 ASSRRPIGGGHNEQF
TRBJ2-7 13 NA TRBV7-9 ASSLASGRSYEQY
TRBJ2-7 10 NA TRBV7-3 ASSRPGGEQY
TRBJ2-1 11 many TRBV6-1 ASSQFRLGEQF
TRBJ2-7 12 NA TRBV5-1 ASRPSSGNYEQY
TRBJ1-2 12 NA TRBV5-1 ASSLNRGDYGYT
TRBJ2-2 13 NA TRBV5-1 ASSLTSGSSGELF
TRBJ2-1 13 NA TRBV7-2 ASSRAGGSYNEQF
TRBJ2-1 13 NA TRBV7-2 ASSLRQADINEQF
TRBJ2-6 14 NA TRBV19 ASSIRQGSGANVLT
TRBJ2-6 12 NA TRBV19 ASSISTGANVLT